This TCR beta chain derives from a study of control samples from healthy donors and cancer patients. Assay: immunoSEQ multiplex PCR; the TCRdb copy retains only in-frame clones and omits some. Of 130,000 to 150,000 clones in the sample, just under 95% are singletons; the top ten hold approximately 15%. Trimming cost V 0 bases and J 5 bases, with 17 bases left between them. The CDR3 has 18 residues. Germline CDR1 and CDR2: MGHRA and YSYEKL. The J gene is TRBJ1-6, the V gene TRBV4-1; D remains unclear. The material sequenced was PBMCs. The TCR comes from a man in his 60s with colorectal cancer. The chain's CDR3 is CASSQDSLRWTDNSPLHF. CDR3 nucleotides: TGCGCCAGCAGCCAAGATTCCCTCCGATGGACGGATAATTCACCCCTCCACTTT.